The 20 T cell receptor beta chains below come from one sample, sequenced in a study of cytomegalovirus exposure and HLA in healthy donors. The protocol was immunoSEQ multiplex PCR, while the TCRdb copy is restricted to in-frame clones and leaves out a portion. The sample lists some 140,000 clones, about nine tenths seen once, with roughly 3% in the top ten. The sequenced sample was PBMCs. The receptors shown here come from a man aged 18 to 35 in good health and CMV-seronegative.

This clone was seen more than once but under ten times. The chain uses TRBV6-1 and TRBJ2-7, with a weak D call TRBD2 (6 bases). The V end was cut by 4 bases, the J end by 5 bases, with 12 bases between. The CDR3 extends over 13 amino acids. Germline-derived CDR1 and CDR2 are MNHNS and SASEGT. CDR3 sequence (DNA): TGTGCCAGCAGTGCTAATTGGGGGGACGAGCAGTACTTC. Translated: CASSANWGDEQYF.

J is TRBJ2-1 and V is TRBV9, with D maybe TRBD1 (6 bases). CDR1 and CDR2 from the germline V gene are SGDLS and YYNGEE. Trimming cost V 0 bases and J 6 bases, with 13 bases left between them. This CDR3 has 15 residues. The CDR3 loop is CASSVAGTPFNEQFF. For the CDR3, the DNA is TGTGCCAGCAGCGTAGCTGGGACACCGTTCAATGAGCAGTTCTTC. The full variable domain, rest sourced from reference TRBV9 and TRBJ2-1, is DSGVTQTPKHLITATGQRVTLRCSPRSGDLSVYWYQQSLDQGLQFLIQYYNGEERAKGNILERFSAQQFPDLHSELNLSSLELGDSALYFCASSVAGTPFNEQFFGPGTRLTVL.

In DNA form, the CDR3 reads TGCAGCGAGAGAGCGGGGGATAGCACAGATACGCAGTATTTT. As protein: CSERAGDSTDTQYF. J is TRBJ2-3 and V is TRBV29-1; 8 bases agree with TRBD2. Looked up from germline, CDR1 is SQVTM and CDR2 is ANQGSEA. This CDR3 region has 14 residues. V was pared by 7 bases and J by 0 bases, with 6 bases of the junction left unmatched.

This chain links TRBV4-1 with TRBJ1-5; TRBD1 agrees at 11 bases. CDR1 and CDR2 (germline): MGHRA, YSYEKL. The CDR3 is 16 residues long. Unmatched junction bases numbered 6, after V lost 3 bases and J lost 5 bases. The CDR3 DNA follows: TGCGCCAGCAGCCACTTAGGACAGGGGGCCCATCAGCCCCAGCATTTT. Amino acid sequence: CASSHLGQGAHQPQHF.

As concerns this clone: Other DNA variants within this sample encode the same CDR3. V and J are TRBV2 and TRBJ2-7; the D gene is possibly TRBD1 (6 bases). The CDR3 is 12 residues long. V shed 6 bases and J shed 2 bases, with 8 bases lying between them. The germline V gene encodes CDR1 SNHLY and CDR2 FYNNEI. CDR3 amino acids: CASRDRAYEQYF. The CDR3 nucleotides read TGTGCCAGCAGGGACAGAGCCTACGAGCAGTACTTC.

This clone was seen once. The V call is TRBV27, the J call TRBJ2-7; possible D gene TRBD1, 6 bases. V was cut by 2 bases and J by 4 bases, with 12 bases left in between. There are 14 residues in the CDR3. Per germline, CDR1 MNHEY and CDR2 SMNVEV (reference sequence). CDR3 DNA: TGTGCCAGCAGTTTAAAACAGGGTTGGTACGAGCAGTACTTC. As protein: CASSLKQGWYEQYF.

In DNA, the CDR3 is TGCGCCAGCAGCTTGGAAGGGGAATGGAATGAGCAGTTCTTC. Its translation is CASSLEGEWNEQFF. This sequence joins TRBV5-1 and TRBJ2-1; tentative D call: TRBD1 (5 bases). The CDR3 runs 14 residues. CDR1 is SGHRS and CDR2 is YFSETQ in the germline V gene. Trimming took off 0 bases at V and 7 bases at J, with 11 bases between the two ends.

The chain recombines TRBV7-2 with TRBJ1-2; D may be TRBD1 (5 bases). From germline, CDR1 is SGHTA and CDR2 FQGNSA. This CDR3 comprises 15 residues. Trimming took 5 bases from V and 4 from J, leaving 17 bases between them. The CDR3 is CASSPGGLPRYGYTF. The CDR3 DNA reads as TGTGCCAGCAGCCCCGGGGGTCTCCCCCGCTATGGCTACACCTTC.

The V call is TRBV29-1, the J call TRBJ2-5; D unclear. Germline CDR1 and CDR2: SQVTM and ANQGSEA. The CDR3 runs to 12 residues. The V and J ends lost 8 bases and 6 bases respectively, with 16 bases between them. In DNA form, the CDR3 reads TGCAGCATTACTCGGTCGGAGCAGACCCAGTACTTC. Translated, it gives CSITRSEQTQYF.

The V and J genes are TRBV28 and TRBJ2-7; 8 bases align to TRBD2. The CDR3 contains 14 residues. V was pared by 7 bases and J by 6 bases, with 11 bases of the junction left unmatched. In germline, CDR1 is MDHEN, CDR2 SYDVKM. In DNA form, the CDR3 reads TGTGCCAGCACCCTCAGCGGGAGTAAGGTCGAGCAGTACTTC. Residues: CASTLSGSKVEQYF. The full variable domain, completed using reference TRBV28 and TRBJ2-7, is DVKVTQSSRYLVKRTGEKVFLECVQDMDHENMFWYRQDPGLGLRLIYFSYDVKMKEKGDIPEGYSVSREKKERFSLILESASTNQTSMYLCASTLSGSKVEQYFGPGTRLTVT.

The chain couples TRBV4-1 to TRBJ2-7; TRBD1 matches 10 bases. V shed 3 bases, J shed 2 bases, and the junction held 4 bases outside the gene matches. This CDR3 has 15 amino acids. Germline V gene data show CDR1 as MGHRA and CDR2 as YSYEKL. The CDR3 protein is CASSHRQGATYEQYF. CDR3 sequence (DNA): TGCGCCAGCAGCCATCGACAGGGGGCCACCTACGAGCAGTACTTC.

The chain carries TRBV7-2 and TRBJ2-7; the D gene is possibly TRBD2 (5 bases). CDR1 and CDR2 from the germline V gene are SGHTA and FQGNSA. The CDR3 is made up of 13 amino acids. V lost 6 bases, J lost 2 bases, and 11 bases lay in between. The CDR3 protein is CASRPRVTYEQYF. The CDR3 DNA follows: TGTGCCAGCAGGCCGAGGGTAACCTACGAGCAGTACTTC.

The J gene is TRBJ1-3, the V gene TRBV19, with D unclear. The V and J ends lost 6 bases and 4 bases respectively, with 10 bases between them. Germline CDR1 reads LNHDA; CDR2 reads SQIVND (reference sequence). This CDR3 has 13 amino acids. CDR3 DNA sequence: TGTGCCAGTAGCACGACATTAGGAAACACCATATATTTT. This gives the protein CASSTTLGNTIYF.

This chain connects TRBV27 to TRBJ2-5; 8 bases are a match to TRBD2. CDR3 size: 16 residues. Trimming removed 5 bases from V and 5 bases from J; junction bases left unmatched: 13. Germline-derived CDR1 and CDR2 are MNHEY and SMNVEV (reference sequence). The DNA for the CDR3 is TGTGCCAGCAGTCGATACTCAGCGGGAGTCTCGGAGACCCAGTACTTC. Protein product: CASSRYSAGVSETQYF.

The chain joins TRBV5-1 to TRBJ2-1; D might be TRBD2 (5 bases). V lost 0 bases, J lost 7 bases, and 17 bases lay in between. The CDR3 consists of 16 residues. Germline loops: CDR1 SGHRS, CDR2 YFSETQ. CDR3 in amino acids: CASSLVGAMVGNEQFF. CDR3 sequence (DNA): TGCGCCAGCAGCTTGGTGGGAGCCATGGTAGGGAATGAGCAGTTCTTC.

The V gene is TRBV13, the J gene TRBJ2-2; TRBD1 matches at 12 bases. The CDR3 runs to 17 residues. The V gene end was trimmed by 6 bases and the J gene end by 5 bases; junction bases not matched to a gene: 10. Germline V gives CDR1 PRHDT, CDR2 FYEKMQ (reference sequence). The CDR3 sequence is CASRPYGTGGRTGELFF. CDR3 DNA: TGTGCCAGCAGGCCTTACGGGACAGGGGGCAGGACCGGGGAGCTGTTTTTT.

DNA for the CDR3: TGTGCCAGCAATAGGGGTCCTTTGAACACTGAAGCTTTCTTT. Protein product: CASNRGPLNTEAFF. The V call is TRBV2, the J call TRBJ1-1, with a tentative D call TRBD1 (5 bases). The CDR3 runs to 14 residues. Germline CDR1 is SNHLY and CDR2 is FYNNEI. Trimming shortened V by 7 bases and J by 0 bases, and 12 bases separated the two germline ends.

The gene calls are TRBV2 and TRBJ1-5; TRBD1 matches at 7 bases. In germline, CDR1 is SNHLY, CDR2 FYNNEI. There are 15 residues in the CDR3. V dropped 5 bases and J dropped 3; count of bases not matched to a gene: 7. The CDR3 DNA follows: TGTGCCAGCAGTAGAGACAGGGTTCTCAATCAGCCCCAGCATTTT. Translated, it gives CASSRDRVLNQPQHF. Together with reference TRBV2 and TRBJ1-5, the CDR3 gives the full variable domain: EPEVTQTPSHQVTQMGQEVILRCVPISNHLYFYWYRQILGQKVEFLVSFYNNEISEKSEIFDDQFSVERPDGSNFTLKIRSTKLEDSAMYFCASSRDRVLNQPQHFGDGTRLSIL.

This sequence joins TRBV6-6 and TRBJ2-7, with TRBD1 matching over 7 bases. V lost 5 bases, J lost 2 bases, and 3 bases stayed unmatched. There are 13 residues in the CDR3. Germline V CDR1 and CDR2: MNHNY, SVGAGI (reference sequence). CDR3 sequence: CASSPGTAYEQYF. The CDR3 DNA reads TGTGCCAGCAGTCCCGGGACAGCCTACGAGCAGTACTTC.

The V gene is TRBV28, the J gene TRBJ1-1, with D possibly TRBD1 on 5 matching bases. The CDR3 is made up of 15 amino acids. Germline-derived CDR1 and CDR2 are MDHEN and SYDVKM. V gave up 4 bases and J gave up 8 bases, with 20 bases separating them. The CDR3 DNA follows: TGTGCCAGCAGTTCTTCAGGGAACGGGCTACGGGAAGCTTTCTTT. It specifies CASSSSGNGLREAFF. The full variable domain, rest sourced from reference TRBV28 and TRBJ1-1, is DVKVTQSSRYLVKRTGEKVFLECVQDMDHENMFWYRQDPGLGLRLIYFSYDVKMKEKGDIPEGYSVSREKKERFSLILESASTNQTSMYLCASSSSGNGLREAFFGQGTRLTVV.